This T cell receptor beta chain was sequenced in a study of human T cells and chemical hapten exposure. Study-wide context: Variation in per-sample TCR yields came mainly from small pooled library volume differences.

This clonotype was detected only a few times. Time point noted: pre-sensitization, week 0. The treatment denotes: therapeutic diphenylcyclopropenone sensitization with weekly scalp DPC. The CDR3 extends over 15 amino acids. Germline V CDR1 and CDR2: SEHNR, FQNEAQ (reference sequence). V lost 2 bases, J lost 4 bases, and 15 bases lay in between. A single record per CDR3 protein comes from TCRdb applying MiXCR to the RACE reads. Among approximately 260,000 distinct CDR3 sequences listed, almost 8% were seen once. This clonotype was obtained from a man between 18 and 35 years old with alopecia areata. Some clones in this sample may be carry-over from other donors' samples. Specimen: whole blood, collected in connection with sensitization to the hapten diphenylcyclopropenone (DPC). The V gene is TRBV7-9, the J gene TRBJ2-7, with D tentatively TRBD2 (5 bases). CDR3 loop: CASSLMELGAYEQYF. CDR3 in DNA: TGTGCCAGCAGCTTAATGGAGTTGGGAGCGTACGAGCAGTACTTC.